The entry below gives a single TCR beta chain sequence along with its context. The antigen remains undetermined. The source of the sample is a study of blood T cells in healthy people across ages. Study-wide points: Naive CD4+ cell counts and diversity both ran higher in long-lived than in aged donors.

Germline V lookup: CDR1 SNHLY, CDR2 FYNNEI. The CDR3 runs 12 residues. Between the trimmed V and J ends, which lost 11 bases and 3 bases, there was a span of 14 bases. Alongside a J-beta primer mix, a sample-barcoded 5' primer served in a second PCR lasting roughly 7 to 11 cycles. A template-switch adaptor containing 12 random nucleotides labeled each cDNA molecule. Using its own MiXCR run on the 5' RACE reads, TCRdb lists one record per CDR3 protein. The sample has around 850,000 distinct CDR3 sequences, 35% to 40% seen once; the top ten hold 10% to 15%. J is TRBJ2-7 and V is TRBV2; the D gene is possibly TRBD2 (5 bases). The TCR comes from a man in his late teens or twenties in good health. The sample taken for sequencing was blood. The CDR3 spells CALKGDYYEQYF. The DNA for the CDR3 is TGTGCCCTAAAGGGCGACTACTACGAGCAGTACTTC.